The clone carrying this T cell receptor (beta chain) came up a few times. As yet, its antigen is unknown. These data originate in a study of T-cell memory formation after mild COVID-19. About the study: TCR clusters mostly belonged to single donors. Study findings and constraints: Pre-infection memory contained some responding clones, which suggested that cross-reactive memory had joined.

TCRdb passed the 5' RACE reads through MiXCR, listing each CDR3 protein once. The top ten hold approximately 3% of the sample, which has roughly 190,000 distinct CDR3 sequences, roughly a tenth seen once. The clonotype comes from a man aged 18-30 years who had mild COVID-19 (a few samples of this study predate the infection). Cell type and time point are not known. The material sequenced was PBMCs or a T cell subset sorted from them (not recorded which).

DNA of the CDR3: TGTGCCAGCAGCTCCCGGACAGGGCGTAATGAAAAACTGTTTTTT. Translating it yields CASSSRTGRNEKLFF. The genes are TRBV7-9 and TRBJ1-4; 8 nucleotides agree with TRBD1. Germline CDR1 reads SEHNR; CDR2 reads FQNEAQ (reference sequence). This CDR3 is built from 15 residues. V shed 4 bases, J shed 4 bases, and the junction held 5 bases outside the gene matches. The full variable domain, with the rest looked up from reference TRBV7-9 and TRBJ1-4, is DTGVSQNPRHKITKRGQNVTFRCDPISEHNRLYWYRQTLGQGPEFLTYFQNEAQLEKSRLLSDRFSAERPKGSFSTLEIQRTEQGDSAMYLCASSSRTGRNEKLFFGSGTQLSVL.